The 5 T cell receptor beta chains in this list originate from one sample, sequenced in a study of Graves' ophthalmopathy and Graves' hyperthyroidism. For repertoire sequencing, the TCR beta CDR3 regions were amplified from RNA transcripts. Second-round multiplex PCR came after a first-round RT-PCR that employed HTBI primers. TCRdb processed the multiplex PCR reads anew with MiXCR; each CDR3 protein has one entry. Among tens of thousands of distinct CDR3 sequences, approximately 50% were seen once, and the ten largest hold 4.7%. The source material was peripheral blood. These receptors all come from an adult woman with Graves' ophthalmopathy.

This clonotype has at least ten counts. J is TRBJ2-1 and V is TRBV11-3; D gene uncertain. CDR3 size: 13 residues. Germline loops: CDR1 SGHNT, CDR2 YENEEA. V gave up 1 base and J gave up 4 bases, with 5 bases separating them. The chain's CDR3 is CASSLGWYNEQFF. CDR3 bases: TGTGCCAGCAGCTTAGGGTGGTACAATGAGCAGTTCTTC.

To note about this clonotype: The junction departs from germline at one end; a sequencing error may be responsible. The J gene is TRBJ2-7, the V gene TRBV13; maybe TRBD2 (6 bases). The CDR3 is 16 residues long. The germline V gene encodes CDR1 PRHDT and CDR2 FYEKMQ (reference sequence). The DNA for the CDR3 is TGTGCCAGCAGCTTAGGCCCTGGCGGGAACAGTAACGAGCAGTGCTTC. It encodes CASSLGPGGNSNEQCF.

The chain employs TRBV5-4 and TRBJ2-7; 9 positions agree with TRBD1. Germline V CDR1 and CDR2: SGHNT, YYREEE (reference sequence). The CDR3 consists of 18 residues. V lost 2 bases, J lost 1 base, and 13 bases stayed unmatched. Here the CDR3 DNA reads TGTGCCAGCAGCTTAGCCAGTTTTTGGGGACAGGGATCCTACGAGCAGTACTTC. Translated, it gives CASSLASFWGQGSYEQYF.

This chain uses TRBV14 with TRBJ2-2; 7 nucleotides agree with TRBD2. The CDR3 sequence is 15 residues long. From germline, CDR1 is SGHDN and CDR2 FVKESK. Trimming cost V 4 bases and J 1 base; bases outside gene matches: 3. CDR3 nucleotides: TGTGCCAGCAGCCCCTGGGGGGGGAACACCGGGGAGCTGTTTTTT. Translated, it gives CASSPWGGNTGELFF.

This clonotype was counted many times. This sequence joins TRBV12-3 or TRBV12-4 and TRBJ2-2, with 9 bases fitting TRBD1. This CDR3 spans 15 amino acids. Losses at the gene ends were 5 bases for V and 5 bases for J; bases not matched to a gene: 6. CDR3 in DNA: TGTGCCAGCAGTATCGGGACAGGGCGGACCGGGGAGCTGTTTTTT. Residues: CASSIGTGRTGELFF.